This T cell receptor beta chain derives from a study of Ad26.COV2.S vaccination and SARS-CoV-2 variants listed by TCRdb under 2021. About the investigation overall: Donors in the vaccine arm were drawn from COV1001, a phase I-IIa trial of Ad26.COV2.S in healthy adults that was multicentre, randomized, double-blind and placebo-controlled. Ad26.COV2.S was administered intramuscularly at 5 x 10^10 or 1 x 10^11 viral particles, either as a single shot or as two shots given 56 days apart. TCRbeta repertoire sequencing served as the tool for gauging how specific and how broad the SARS-CoV-2-reactive T cell receptors were following Ad26.COV2.S vaccination. The TCR-sequenced set comprised approximately 30 samples: some 19 Ad26.COV2.S vaccine recipients, 5 placebo recipients and 8 SARS-CoV-2 convalescent individuals. Participants in the trial were split at random into five groups of five each, receiving low-dose or high-dose Ad26.COV2.S once or twice, or else placebo on both occasions. Investigators did not know the trial group allocation while performing experiments and assessing outcomes. What the study reported, not specific to this receptor: Non-spike TCR breadth was comparable between vaccine and placebo recipients, consistent with the vaccine containing only spike. The study was not powered to compare responses between vaccine doses or regimens. Higher spike-specific TCR breadth was observed in Ad26.COV2.S recipients than in placebo recipients (P = 0.0014). After vaccination, spike-specific CD8+ and CD4+ T cell responses were reported to show substantial breadth. It was noted by the authors that total T cell responses may have been underestimated by the TCR breadth and depth analyses.

On this clone itself: The clone's antigen remains unknown. Base-call qualities are not available, and no considerably larger clone is one nucleotide away.

The treatment or condition label for this specimen denotes: 15 to 20 received Ad26.COV2.S at low or high dose, single or two shots; about five received placebo; per-sample allocation not given. Repertoires of vaccine and placebo recipients were sequenced from samples collected on day 63 after the first injection. Cohort 1b enrolled about 25 adults aged 18-55 years at a single site in Boston, USA, between 29 July and 7 August 2020. Ad26.COV2.S was a replication-incompetent adenovirus type 26 vector expressing a prefusion-stabilized SARS-CoV-2 spike protein from the original Wuhan strain. V and J are trimmed by 5 bases and 6 bases, and the gene matches miss 14 bases of the junction. Taken from the germline V gene (reference sequence), the CDR1 and CDR2 loops are MNHEY and SMNVEV. The CDR3 holds 16 amino acids from the cysteine to the phenylalanine. This entry keeps only the CDR3 DNA: 48 bases, framed from base 1.

The immunoSEQ Assay was the method used to sequence TCRbeta CDR3 regions. After extraction, genomic DNA underwent amplification by bias-controlled multiplex PCR, followed by high-throughput sequencing. The original methods were these. To quantify the absolute abundance of every unique TCRbeta CDR3 region, sequences were collapsed and filtered. T cell fraction was estimated by normalizing TCRbeta template counts to usable DNA, which was measured by amplifying reference genes present in all nucleated cells. Repertoire TCRs were annotated as SARS-CoV-2-specific by exact matching of V gene, CDR3 amino acid sequence and J gene to a known reactive TCR set. The reference SARS-CoV-2 TCR set was obtained from MIRA and was filtered for enrichment in COVID-19-positive ImmuneCODE repertoires, whereby public or cross-reactive TCRs were removed. Drawing on the MIRA antigens, annotated TCRs were analysed further at the level of specific ORF or position within ORF. Breadth was defined as annotated unique rearrangements over total unique productive rearrangements; depth was the summed frequency of those rearrangements. Two-sided Wilcoxon rank-sum tests were applied when comparing TCR breadth between groups. Held by TCRdb, this immuneACCESS table contains in-frame sequences only and omits some clones. Under half of the omission traces to an unresolved V gene where checked; the cause of the rest is unknown. D and trimming come from the DNA, and the V and J calls and clone size come from that table. The sample data list about 410,000 clones, and approximately 86% of these were observed just once. Roughly 3.2% of the sample comes from the top ten.

Source: peripheral blood, taken in a trial of Ad26.COV2.S vaccine versus placebo. This chain is built from TRBV27 and TRBJ2-7; TRBD2 aligns with 9 central bases. The clonotype comes from a person between 18 and 65 years old who received the Ad26.COV2.S COVID-19 vaccine or a placebo. CDR3 region: CASSPRLSSGGTEQYF. The nucleotide sequence is TGTGCCAGCAGTCCACGACTTTCCAGCGGGGGGACCGAGCAGTACTTC.